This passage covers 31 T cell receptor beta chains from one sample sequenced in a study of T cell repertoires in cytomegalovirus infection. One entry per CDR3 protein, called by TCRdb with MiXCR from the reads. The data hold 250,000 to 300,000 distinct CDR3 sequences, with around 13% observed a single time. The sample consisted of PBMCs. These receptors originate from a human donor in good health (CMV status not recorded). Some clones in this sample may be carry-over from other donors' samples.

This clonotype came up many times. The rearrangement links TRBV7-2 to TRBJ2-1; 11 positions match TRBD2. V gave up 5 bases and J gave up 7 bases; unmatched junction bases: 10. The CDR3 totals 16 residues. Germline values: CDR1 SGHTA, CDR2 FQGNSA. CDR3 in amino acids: CASSRSLAGGENEQFF. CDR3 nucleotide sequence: TGTGCCAGCAGCCGATCCCTAGCGGGAGGAGAGAATGAGCAGTTCTTC.

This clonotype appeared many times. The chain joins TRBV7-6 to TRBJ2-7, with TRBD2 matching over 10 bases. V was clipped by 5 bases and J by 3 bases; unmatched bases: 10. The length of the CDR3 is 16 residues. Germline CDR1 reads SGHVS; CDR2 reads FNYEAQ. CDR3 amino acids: CASSEATSGAIYEQYF. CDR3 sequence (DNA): TGTGCCAGCAGCGAAGCTACTAGCGGGGCCATCTACGAGCAGTACTTC.

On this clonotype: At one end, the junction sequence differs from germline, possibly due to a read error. The CDR3 sequence is CASSLSGWGGSYEQYF. The CDR3 DNA sequence: TGTGCCAGCAGTTTATCGGGGTGGGGTGGGAGCTACGAGCAGTATTTC. The chain links TRBV28 to TRBJ2-7, with D perhaps matching TRBD2 (5 bases). CDR1 is MDHEN and CDR2 is SYDVKM in the germline V gene. This CDR3 is 16 amino acids long.

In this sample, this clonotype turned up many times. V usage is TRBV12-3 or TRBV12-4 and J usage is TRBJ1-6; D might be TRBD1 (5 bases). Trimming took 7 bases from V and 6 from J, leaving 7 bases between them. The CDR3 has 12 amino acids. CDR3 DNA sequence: TGTGCCAGCAAGGACACTAATTCACCCCTCCACTTT. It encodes CASKDTNSPLHF.

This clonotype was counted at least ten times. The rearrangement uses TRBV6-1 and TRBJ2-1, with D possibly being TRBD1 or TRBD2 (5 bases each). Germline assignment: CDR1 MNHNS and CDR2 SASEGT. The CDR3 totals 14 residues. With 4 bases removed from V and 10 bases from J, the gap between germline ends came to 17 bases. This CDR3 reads CASSVAGNSGEQFF. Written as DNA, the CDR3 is TGTGCCAGCAGTGTGGCGGGCAACTCAGGGGAGCAGTTCTTC.

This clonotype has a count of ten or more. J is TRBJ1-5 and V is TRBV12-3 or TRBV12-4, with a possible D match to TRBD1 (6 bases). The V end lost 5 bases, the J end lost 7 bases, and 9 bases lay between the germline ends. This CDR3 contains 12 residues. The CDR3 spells CASSPTGQPQHF. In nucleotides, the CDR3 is TGTGCCAGCAGTCCTACAGGGCAGCCCCAGCATTTT.

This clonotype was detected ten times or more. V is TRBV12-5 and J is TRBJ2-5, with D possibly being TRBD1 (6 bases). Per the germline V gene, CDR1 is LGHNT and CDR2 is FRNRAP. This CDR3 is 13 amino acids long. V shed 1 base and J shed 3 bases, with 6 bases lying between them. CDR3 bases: TGTGCTAGTGGTTTGGGGACAGAAGAGACCCAGTACTTC. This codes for CASGLGTEETQYF.

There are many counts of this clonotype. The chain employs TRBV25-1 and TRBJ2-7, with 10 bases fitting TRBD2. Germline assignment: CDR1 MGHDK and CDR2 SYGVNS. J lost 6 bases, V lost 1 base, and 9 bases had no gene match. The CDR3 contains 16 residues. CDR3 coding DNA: TGTGCCAGCAGTGAATCGGGACTAGCGAGAGGAAGCGAGCAGTACTTC. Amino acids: CASSESGLARGSEQYF.

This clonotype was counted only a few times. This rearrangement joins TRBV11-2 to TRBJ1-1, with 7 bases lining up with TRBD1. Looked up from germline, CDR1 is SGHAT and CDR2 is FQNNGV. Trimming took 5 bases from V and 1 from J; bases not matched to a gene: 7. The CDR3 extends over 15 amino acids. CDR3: CASSQRTGRNTEAFF. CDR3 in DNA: TGTGCCAGCAGCCAACGGACAGGAAGGAACACTGAAGCTTTCTTT.

CDR3 in DNA: TGTGCCAGCAGTTTCAACAGGGAGTATCAGCCCCAGCATTTT. It translates to CASSFNREYQPQHF. The chain joins TRBV28 to TRBJ1-5; tentative D call: TRBD1 (6 bases). Trimming cost V 3 bases and J 5 bases, with 11 bases left between them. CDR1 and CDR2 from the germline V gene are MDHEN and SYDVKM. CDR3 size: 14 residues.

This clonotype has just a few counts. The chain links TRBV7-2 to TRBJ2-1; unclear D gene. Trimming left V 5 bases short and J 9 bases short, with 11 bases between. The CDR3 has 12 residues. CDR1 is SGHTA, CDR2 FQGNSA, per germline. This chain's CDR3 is CASSLKRREQFF. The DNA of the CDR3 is TGTGCCAGCAGCCTTAAACGGCGTGAGCAGTTCTTC. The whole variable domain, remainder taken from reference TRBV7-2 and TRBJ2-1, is GAGVSQSPSNKVTEKGKDVELRCDPISGHTALYWYRQSLGQGLEFLIYFQGNSAPDKSGLPSDRFSAERTGGSVSTLTIQRTQQEDSAVYLCASSLKRREQFFGPGTRLTVL.

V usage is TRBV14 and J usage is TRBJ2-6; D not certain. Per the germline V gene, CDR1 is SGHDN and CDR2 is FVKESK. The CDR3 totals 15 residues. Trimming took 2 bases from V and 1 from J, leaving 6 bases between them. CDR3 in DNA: TGTGCCAGCAGCCAACTGGGTTCTGGGGCCAACGTCCTGACTTTC. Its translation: CASSQLGSGANVLTF. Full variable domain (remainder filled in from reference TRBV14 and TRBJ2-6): EAGVTQFPSHSVIEKGQTVTLRCDPISGHDNLYWYRRVMGKEIKFLLHFVKESKQDESGMPNNRFLAERTGGTYSTLKVQPAELEDSGVYFCASSQLGSGANVLTFGAGSRLTVL.

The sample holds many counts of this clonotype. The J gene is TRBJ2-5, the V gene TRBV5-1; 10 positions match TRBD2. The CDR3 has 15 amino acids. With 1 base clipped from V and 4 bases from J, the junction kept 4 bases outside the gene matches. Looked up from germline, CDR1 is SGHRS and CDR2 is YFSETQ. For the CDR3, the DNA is TGCGCCAGCAGCTTGATAGCGGGAGGCGCAGAGACCCAGTACTTC. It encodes CASSLIAGGAETQYF.

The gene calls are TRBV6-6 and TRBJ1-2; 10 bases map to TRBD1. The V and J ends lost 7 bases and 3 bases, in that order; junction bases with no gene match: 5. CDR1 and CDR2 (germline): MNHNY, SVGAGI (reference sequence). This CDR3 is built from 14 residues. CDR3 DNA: TGTGCCAGCAACCGACAGGGGGCGGACTATGGCTACACCTTC. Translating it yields CASNRQGADYGYTF.

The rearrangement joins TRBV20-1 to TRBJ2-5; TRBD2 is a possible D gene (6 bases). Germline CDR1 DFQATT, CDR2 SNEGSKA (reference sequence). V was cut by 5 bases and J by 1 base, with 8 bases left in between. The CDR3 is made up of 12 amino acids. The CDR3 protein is CSAPGVQETQYF. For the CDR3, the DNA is TGCAGTGCTCCGGGGGTCCAAGAGACCCAGTACTTC.

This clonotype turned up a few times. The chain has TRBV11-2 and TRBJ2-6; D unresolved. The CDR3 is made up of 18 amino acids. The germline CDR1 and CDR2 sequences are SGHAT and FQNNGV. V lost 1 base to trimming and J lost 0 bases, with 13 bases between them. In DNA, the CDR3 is TGTGCCAGCAGCTTAGCCTGGCAGGCGGTCTCTGGGGCCAACGTCCTGACTTTC. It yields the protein CASSLAWQAVSGANVLTF.

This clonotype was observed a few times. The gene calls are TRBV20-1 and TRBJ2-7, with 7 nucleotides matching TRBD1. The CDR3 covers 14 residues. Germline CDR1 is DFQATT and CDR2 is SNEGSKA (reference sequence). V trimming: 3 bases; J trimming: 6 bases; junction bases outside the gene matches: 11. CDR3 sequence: CSASLGTALTEQYF. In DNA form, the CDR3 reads TGCAGTGCTAGTCTCGGGACAGCCCTGACCGAGCAGTACTTC.

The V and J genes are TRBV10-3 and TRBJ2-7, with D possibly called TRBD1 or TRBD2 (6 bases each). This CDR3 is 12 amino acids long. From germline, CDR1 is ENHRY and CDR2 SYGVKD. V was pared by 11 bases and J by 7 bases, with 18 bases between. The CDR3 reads CAVAGGSQEQYF. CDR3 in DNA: TGTGCCGTCGCCGGGGGCTCCCAGGAGCAGTACTTC.

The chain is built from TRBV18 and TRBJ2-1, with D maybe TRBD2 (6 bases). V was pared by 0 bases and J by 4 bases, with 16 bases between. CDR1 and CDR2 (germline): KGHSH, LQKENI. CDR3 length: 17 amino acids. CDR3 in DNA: TGTGCCAGCTCACCACCGAGAGGAGGGCTGGGGTACAATGAGCAGTTCTTC. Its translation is CASSPPRGGLGYNEQFF.

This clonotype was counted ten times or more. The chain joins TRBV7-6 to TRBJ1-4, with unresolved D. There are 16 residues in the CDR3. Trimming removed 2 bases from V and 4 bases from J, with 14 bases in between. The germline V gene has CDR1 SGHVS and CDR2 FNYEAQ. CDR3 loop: CASSLSVSRFNEKLFF. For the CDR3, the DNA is TGTGCCAGCAGCTTATCGGTTTCCAGGTTTAATGAAAAACTGTTTTTT.

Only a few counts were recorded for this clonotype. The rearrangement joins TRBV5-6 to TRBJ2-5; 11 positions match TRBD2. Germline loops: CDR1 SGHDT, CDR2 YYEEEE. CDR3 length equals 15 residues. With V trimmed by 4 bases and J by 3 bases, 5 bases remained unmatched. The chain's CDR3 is CASSDTLAGEETQYF. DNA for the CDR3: TGTGCCAGCAGCGATACACTAGCGGGGGAAGAGACCCAGTACTTC.

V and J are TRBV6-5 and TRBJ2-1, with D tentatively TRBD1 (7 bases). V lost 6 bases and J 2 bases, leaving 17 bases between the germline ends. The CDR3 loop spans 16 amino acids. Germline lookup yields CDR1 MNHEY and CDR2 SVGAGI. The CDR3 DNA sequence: TGTGCCAGCAGCCAAACCAGGGGGGCCCCCTACAATGAGCAGTTCTTC. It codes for CASSQTRGAPYNEQFF.

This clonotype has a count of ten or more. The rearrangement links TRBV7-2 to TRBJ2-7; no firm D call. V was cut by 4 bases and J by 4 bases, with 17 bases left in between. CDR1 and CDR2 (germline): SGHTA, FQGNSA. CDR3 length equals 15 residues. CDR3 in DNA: TGTGCCAGCAGCTCAGTTACAAGACCAGCGTACGAGCAGTACTTC. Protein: CASSSVTRPAYEQYF.

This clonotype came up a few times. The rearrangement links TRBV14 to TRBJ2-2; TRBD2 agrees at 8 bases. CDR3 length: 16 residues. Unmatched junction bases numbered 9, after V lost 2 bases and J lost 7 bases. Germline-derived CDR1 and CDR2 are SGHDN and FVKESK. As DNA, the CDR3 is TGTGCCAGCAGCCAAACGGAGCGGGAGTCCAGCGGGGAGCTGTTTTTT. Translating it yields CASSQTERESSGELFF.

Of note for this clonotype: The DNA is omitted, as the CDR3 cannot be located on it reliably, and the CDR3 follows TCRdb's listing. The CDR3 loop is CASSLWGQGTHF. This chain links TRBV11-2 with TRBJ2-7; no check of the table's D call, TRBD1, against the DNA was made. CDR1 SGHAT and CDR2 FQNNGV come from the germline V gene. The CDR3 totals 12 residues, both ends included.

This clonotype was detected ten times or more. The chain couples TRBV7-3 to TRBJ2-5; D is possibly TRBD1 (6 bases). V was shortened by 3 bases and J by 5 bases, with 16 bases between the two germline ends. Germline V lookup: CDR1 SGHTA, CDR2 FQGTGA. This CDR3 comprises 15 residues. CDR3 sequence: CASSFLAGERETQYF. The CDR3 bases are TGTGCCAGCAGCTTCTTGGCAGGGGAGCGGGAGACCCAGTACTTC.

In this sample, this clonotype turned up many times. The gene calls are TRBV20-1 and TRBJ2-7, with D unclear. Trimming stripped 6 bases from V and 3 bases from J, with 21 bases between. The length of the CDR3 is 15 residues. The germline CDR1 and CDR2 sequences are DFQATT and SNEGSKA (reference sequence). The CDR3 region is CSANDPKASIYEQYF. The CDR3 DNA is TGCAGTGCCAACGACCCAAAGGCGTCAATCTACGAGCAGTACTTC.

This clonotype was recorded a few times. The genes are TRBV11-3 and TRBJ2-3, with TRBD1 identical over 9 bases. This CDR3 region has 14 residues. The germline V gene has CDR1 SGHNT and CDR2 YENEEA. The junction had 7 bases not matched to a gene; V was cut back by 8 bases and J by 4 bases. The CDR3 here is CASGRDRAADTQYF. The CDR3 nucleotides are TGTGCCAGCGGCCGGGACAGGGCCGCAGATACGCAGTATTTT.

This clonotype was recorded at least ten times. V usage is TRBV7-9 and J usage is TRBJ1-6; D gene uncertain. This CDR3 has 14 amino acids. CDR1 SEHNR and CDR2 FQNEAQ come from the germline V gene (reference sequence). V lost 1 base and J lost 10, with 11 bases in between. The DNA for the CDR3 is TGTGCCAGCAGCTTAGGACACATCGAATCACCCCTCCACTTT. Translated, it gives CASSLGHIESPLHF.

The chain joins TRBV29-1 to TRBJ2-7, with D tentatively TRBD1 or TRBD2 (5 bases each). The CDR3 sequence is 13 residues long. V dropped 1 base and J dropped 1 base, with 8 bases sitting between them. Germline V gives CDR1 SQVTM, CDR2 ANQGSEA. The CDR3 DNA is TGCAGCGTTGAAGGGGACGGGTCCTACGAGCAGTACTTC. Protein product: CSVEGDGSYEQYF.

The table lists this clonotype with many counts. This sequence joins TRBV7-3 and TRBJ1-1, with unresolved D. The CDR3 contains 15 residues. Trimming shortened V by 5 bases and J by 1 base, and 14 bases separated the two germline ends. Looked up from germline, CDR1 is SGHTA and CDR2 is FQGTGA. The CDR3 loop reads CASSPRVGRNTEAFF. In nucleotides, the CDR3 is TGTGCCAGCAGCCCCCGAGTAGGGAGGAACACTGAAGCTTTCTTT. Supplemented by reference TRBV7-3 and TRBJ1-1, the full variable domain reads GAGVSQTPSNKVTEKGKYVELRCDPISGHTALYWYRQSLGQGPEFLIYFQGTGAADDSGLPNDRFFAVRPEGSVSTLKIQRTERGDSAVYLCASSPRVGRNTEAFFGQGTRLTVV.